The 29 T cell receptor beta chains reported below all come from one sample, sequenced in a study of CD8+ T cells in alopecia areata. RNA, once extracted, was reverse transcribed into cDNA for use as the sequencing template. The data were produced by immunoSEQ multiplex PCR, yet TCRdb's version contains in-frame clones alone and is incomplete. Captured here are around 100,000 clones, none seen once; the top ten comprise roughly 21%. Sequenced: lesional skin. The receptors stem from a C3H/HeJ mouse with alopecia areata. MHC haplotype here: H2-k.

Details on this clone: At residue 12, TCRdb's protein disagrees with the DNA translation; the protein shown here derives from the DNA. Mouse gene names apply. The read terminates 3 residues ahead of where the CDR3 ends, so the germline J gene completes it. J is TRBJ1-6 and V is TRBV31, with D unresolved. TRBJ1-6 is an ORF, with its function uncertain. Deletions cut 2 bases from V and 0 bases from J, with 8 bases between. The CDR3 runs 15 residues. CDR1 is GKSSPN, CDR2 SITVG, per germline. The CDR3 loop is CAWSYRNSYNSPLYF. CDR3 DNA, as far as it was read: TGTGCCTGGAGTTACAGAAATTCCTATAATTCGCCC.

This clone turned up a few times. Genes here carry mouse names. The missing CDR3 end, 4 residues past where the read stops, is filled in from the germline J gene. This rearrangement joins TRBV1 to TRBJ2-1; D may be TRBD1 (7 bases). This CDR3 comprises 15 residues. Per germline, CDR1 NSQYPW and CDR2 LRSPGD (reference sequence). The CDR3 loop is CTCSAERGLYAEQFF. CDR3 DNA (partial): TGCACCTGCAGTGCAGAGAGGGGGCTCTACGCT.

This clone was counted at least ten times. Gene and germline names: mouse. The read halts 4 residues ahead of the CDR3 end, with the missing end drawn from the germline J gene. The J gene is TRBJ2-3, the V gene TRBV13-3, with D perhaps matching TRBD1 (6 bases). The CDR3 runs to 15 residues. Germline loops: CDR1 NNHDY, CDR2 SYVADS. V dropped 5 bases and J dropped 0 bases, with 13 bases sitting between them. Incomplete CDR3 DNA: TGTGCCAGCAGCTTGGGACAATCTAGTGCAGAA. It translates to CASSLGQSSAE. From start to end, the CDR3 is CASSLGQSSAETLYF.

This clone was found a few times. Gene names and germline match the mouse. Sequencing ends 4 residues short of the CDR3 end; the germline J gene provides the rest. This chain links TRBV16 with TRBJ2-1, with D possibly TRBD2 on 6 matching bases. The V end lost 5 bases, the J end lost 0 bases, and 8 bases lay between the germline ends. CDR1 SGHSA and CDR2 FRNQAP come from the germline V gene. There are 14 residues in the CDR3. The CDR3 sequence is CASSPGGNYAEQFF. CDR3 DNA, as far as it was read: TGTGCAAGCAGCCCGGGGGGTAACTATGCT.

On this clone: Mouse names are used for the genes. The read terminates 4 residues ahead of where the CDR3 ends, so the germline J gene completes it. This chain links TRBV19 with TRBJ1-4, with 8 nucleotides matching TRBD1. This CDR3 has 14 residues. Germline V CDR1 and CDR2: FNHDT, SITEND (reference sequence). CDR3 in amino acids: CASSWAGGIERLFF. The CDR3 bases that were read are TGTGCCAGCAGTTGGGCAGGGGGCATCGAA.

In this sample, this clone turned up a few times. Mouse names are used for the genes. The CDR3 is cut off 4 residues early in the read; its end comes from the germline J gene. The chain joins TRBV16 to TRBJ2-2; tentative D call: TRBD1 (7 bases). Germline loops: CDR1 SGHSA, CDR2 FRNQAP. The CDR3 is 16 amino acids. V lost 1 base, J lost 1 base, and 10 bases lay in between. The CDR3 DNA, read in part, is TGTGCAAGCAGCTTAGGAGGGGGCATAAACACCGGG. This translates into CASSLGGGINTG. The entire CDR3 reads CASSLGGGINTGQLYF.

In this sample, this clone turned up a few times. Gene names refer to mouse genes. The read ends 4 residues before the CDR3 terminus; that terminus is restored from the germline J gene. V gene TRBV1 combines with J gene TRBJ1-1; D is unclear. The V gene's germline CDR1 is NSQYPW and CDR2 LRSPGD (reference sequence). The CDR3 length is 14 residues. V lost 0 bases and J 0 bases, leaving 5 bases between the germline ends. The CDR3 loop is CTCSADAQNTEVFF. Incomplete CDR3 DNA: TGCACCTGCAGTGCAGACGCACAGAACACA.

With respect to this clone: The gene symbols are mouse symbols. From the germline J gene comes the end of the CDR3, since the read stops 4 residues before it. The chain links TRBV5 to TRBJ2-3, with D possibly matching TRBD2 (6 bases). The CDR3 is 14 amino acids. V lost 4 bases to trimming and J lost 0 bases, with 8 bases between them. Germline values: CDR1 LGHNA, CDR2 YNLKQL (reference sequence). This chain's CDR3 is CASSPWGSAETLYF. The sequenced part of the CDR3 DNA is TGTGCCAGCAGCCCCTGGGGAAGTGCAGAA.

This clone was seen a few times. Mouse gene names and germline throughout. The DNA ends 4 residues before the CDR3 does, and the rest of the CDR3 is filled in from the germline J gene. This chain links TRBV13-3 with TRBJ2-2; D is undetermined. Germline CDR1 is NNHDY and CDR2 is SYVADS. The CDR3 is 15 amino acids. V lost 1 base and J 1 base, leaving 8 bases between the germline ends. Incomplete CDR3 DNA: TGTGCCAGCAGTGATTTGCCAGAAAACACCGGG. Its translation: CASSDLPENTG. The full CDR3 reads CASSDLPENTGQLYF.

About this clone: The gene symbols are mouse symbols. The read is 4 residues too short to cover the CDR3 end, so that end is filled in from the germline J gene. The chain uses TRBV13-3 and TRBJ2-5, with D tentatively TRBD2 (7 bases). Germline lookup yields CDR1 NNHDY and CDR2 SYVADS. The CDR3 runs to 17 residues. V lost 0 bases, J lost 3 bases, and 17 bases lay in between. CDR3 in amino acids: CASSDALIGGLQDTQYF. CDR3 DNA (partial): TGTGCCAGCAGTGATGCCCTGATTGGGGGGCTACAAGAC.

This clone has a handful of counts. Gene names are the mouse ones. The read comes to an end 4 residues before the CDR3 does, leaving the germline J gene to fill in the end. The J gene is TRBJ2-1, the V gene TRBV1, with 12 bases identical to TRBD2. The CDR3 has 16 residues. The germline V gene encodes CDR1 NSQYPW and CDR2 LRSPGD (reference sequence). The CDR3 bases that were read are TGCACCTGCAGTGCGAAGACTGGGGGGGCGGGGGCT. Translation gives CTCSAKTGGAGA. The complete CDR3 sequence is CTCSAKTGGAGAEQFF.

Of note for this clone: These gene names are mouse names. The sequenced fragment ends 4 residues before the CDR3 boundary, so the rest is inferred from the germline J gene. The chain uses TRBV13-1 and TRBJ2-1; D unclear. The CDR3 extends over 15 amino acids. In germline, CDR1 is NSHNY, CDR2 SYGAGN. V was shortened by 1 base and J by 0 bases, with 8 bases between the two germline ends. CDR3: CASSDFEGNYAEQFF. The part of the CDR3 DNA that was read is TGTGCCAGCAGTGATTTTGAGGGTAACTATGCT.

This clone was counted only a few times. Genes here carry mouse names. This chain's CDR3 is CTCSATGGKRDTQYF. The DNA read from the CDR3 is TGCACCTGCAGTGCAACTGGGGGGAAGCGGGAC. The rearrangement links TRBV1 to TRBJ2-5; TRBD2 matches 9 bases. The read falls 4 residues short of the CDR3 end, and the missing part is taken from the germline J gene. CDR1 and CDR2 from the germline V gene are NSQYPW and LRSPGD (reference sequence). The CDR3 runs to 15 residues.

This clone was detected ten times or more. Mouse names are used for the genes. The read halts 4 residues ahead of the CDR3 end, with the missing end drawn from the germline J gene. The chain links TRBV13-3 to TRBJ2-7; 7 positions agree with TRBD2. Germline CDR1 NNHDY, CDR2 SYVADS. V shed 4 bases, J shed 3 bases, and the junction held 4 bases outside the gene matches. This CDR3 has 13 residues. CDR3 loop: CASSLGVNYEQYF. The part of the CDR3 DNA that was read is TGTGCCAGCAGTCTGGGGGTAAACTAT.

Note on this clone: Gene names are mouse gene names. With the read ending 4 residues before the CDR3 end, the germline J gene is used to fill in that end. The chain couples TRBV1 to TRBJ2-1; 10 positions agree with TRBD1. Germline V CDR1 and CDR2: NSQYPW, LRSPGD (reference sequence). The CDR3 spans 16 residues. CDR3: CTCSAASGTGEAEQFF. The part of the CDR3 DNA that was read is TGCACCTGCAGTGCAGCCTCCGGGACAGGGGAGGCT.

A word on this clone: The gene symbols are mouse symbols. With the read ending 4 residues before the CDR3 end, the germline J gene is used to fill in that end. V gene TRBV19 combines with J gene TRBJ2-5; TRBD2 matches 9 bases. V was pared by 1 base and J by 1 base, with 1 base of the junction left unmatched. From germline, CDR1 is FNHDT and CDR2 SITEND (reference sequence). The CDR3 extends over 15 amino acids. CDR3 DNA (partial): TGTGCCAGCAGTATACCTGGGGGGGACCAAGAC. Translation gives CASSIPGGDQD. From start to end, the CDR3 is CASSIPGGDQDTQYF.

Turning to this clone: Genes here carry mouse names. The read terminates 4 residues ahead of where the CDR3 ends, so the germline J gene completes it. This chain links TRBV13-2 with TRBJ1-4; D not certain. Trimming cost V 0 bases and J 2 bases, with 5 bases left between them. Germline CDR1 and CDR2: NNHNN and SYGAGS (reference sequence). The CDR3 runs to 14 residues. CDR3 DNA, as far as it was read: TGTGCCAGCGGTGATGACAAATCCAACGAA. It specifies CASGDDKSNE. The whole CDR3 sequence is CASGDDKSNERLFF.

Note on this clone: Each gene name is a mouse one. The read ends 4 residues early relative to the CDR3; the germline J gene fills the gap. The rearrangement uses TRBV1 and TRBJ2-1, with D possibly matching TRBD2 (5 bases). Germline assignment: CDR1 NSQYPW and CDR2 LRSPGD (reference sequence). With 3 bases removed from V and 0 bases from J, the gap between germline ends came to 9 bases. The CDR3 totals 15 residues. The chain's CDR3 is CTCSAKLVNYAEQFF. Partial CDR3 DNA: TGCACCTGCAGTGCCAAACTGGTTAACTATGCT. Based on the CDR3 plus reference TRBV1 and TRBJ2-1, the full variable domain is VTLLEQNPRWRLVPRGQAVNLRCILKNSQYPWMSWYQQDLQKQLQWLFTLRSPGDKEVKSLPGADYLATRVTDTELRLQVANMSQGRTLYCTCSAKLVNYAEQFFGPGTRLTVL.

Details on this clone: Genes and germline are mouse. The DNA ends 4 residues before the CDR3 does, and the rest of the CDR3 is filled in from the germline J gene. The rearrangement joins TRBV19 to TRBJ1-1, with 10 positions matching TRBD1. Germline CDR1 FNHDT, CDR2 SITEND (reference sequence). This CDR3 comprises 14 residues. CDR3 bases read: TGTGCCAGCAGTATTCGACAGGGGGCATTA. Its protein is CASSIRQGAL. The CDR3 reads in full as CASSIRQGALEVFF.

As to this clone: Gene names follow the mouse nomenclature. The CDR3 extends 4 residues past the end of the read, so its final part is completed from the germline J gene. V gene TRBV31 combines with J gene TRBJ2-7; TRBD2 agrees at 7 bases. This CDR3 spans 14 amino acids. The V gene end was trimmed by 3 bases and the J gene end by 2 bases; junction bases not matched to a gene: 7. Germline V CDR1 and CDR2: GKSSPN, SITVG. CDR3: CAWSLRLGPYEQYF. The CDR3 DNA, read in part, is TGTGCCTGGAGCCTTCGACTGGGCCCCTAT.

Notes on this clone: These gene names are mouse names. The CDR3 end falls 4 residues outside the read, so it is completed with the germline J gene. V gene TRBV13-3 combines with J gene TRBJ1-1; 10 bases align to TRBD1. V shed 2 bases and J 3 bases; nucleotides not matched to a gene: 4. The CDR3 runs 15 residues. Germline V lookup: CDR1 NNHDY, CDR2 SYVADS. CDR3 protein: CASSEGQGSYTEVFF. CDR3 bases read: TGTGCCAGCAGTGAGGGACAGGGGAGTTACACA.

Concerning this clone: The genes and germline here are from mouse. The read finishes 4 residues shy of the CDR3 end, and the germline J gene is used to complete it. The rearrangement links TRBV19 to TRBJ2-7; 10 bases agree with TRBD1. Germline values: CDR1 FNHDT, CDR2 SITEND (reference sequence). The length of the CDR3 is 14 residues. The CDR3 DNA, read in part, is TGTGCCAGCAGGAACCGGGACAGGGGTGAT. It codes for CASRNRDRGD. The whole CDR3 is CASRNRDRGDEQYF. Based on the CDR3 plus reference TRBV19 and TRBJ2-7, the full variable domain is GGIITQTPKFLIGQEGQKLTLKCQQNFNHDTMYWYRQDSGKGLRLIYYSITENDLQKGDLSEGYDASREKKSSFSLTVTSAQKNEMAVFLCASRNRDRGDEQYFGPGTRLTVL.

This clone showed up just a few times. Mouse names are used for the genes. Read coverage stops 4 residues before the CDR3 terminus; the germline J gene supplies the remainder. The genes are TRBV13-1 and TRBJ1-1, with D possibly matching TRBD1 (6 bases). Looked up from germline, CDR1 is NSHNY and CDR2 is SYGAGN. This CDR3 is built from 13 residues. CDR3 DNA, as far as it was read: TGTGCCAGCAGTGATGCTGGCAGGGGA. It is translated as CASSDAGRG. The full CDR3 is CASSDAGRGEVFF.

This clone was seen only a few times. Gene names are mouse gene names. The read ends 4 residues before the CDR3 terminus; that terminus is restored from the germline J gene. V and J are TRBV1 and TRBJ1-1, with D perhaps matching TRBD1 (6 bases). Germline values: CDR1 NSQYPW, CDR2 LRSPGD (reference sequence). The CDR3 spans 13 residues. Partial CDR3 DNA: TGCACCTGCAGTGCTTCCGGGACAACA. This codes for CTCSASGTT. From start to end, the CDR3 is CTCSASGTTEVFF.

This clone was seen ten or more times. At residue 13, the TCRdb protein departs from the DNA translation, so the protein shown here was derived from the DNA itself. Genes and germline come from the mouse. CDR3 loop: CASSDAEVSYNSPLYF. The CDR3 bases that were read are TGTGCCAGCAGTGATGCAGAGGTTTCCTATAATTCGCCC. This chain links TRBV13-3 with TRBJ1-6; D uncertain. The missing CDR3 end, 3 residues past where the read stops, is filled in from the germline J gene. TRBJ1-6 is annotated as an ORF whose role is uncertain. V lost 0 bases, J lost 0 bases, and 7 bases lay in between. The CDR3 extends over 16 amino acids. Germline values: CDR1 NNHDY, CDR2 SYVADS.

With regard to this clone: Gene and germline names: mouse. The CDR3 goes on 4 residues after the read ends, and that part is filled in from the germline J gene. The J gene is TRBJ2-7, the V gene TRBV13-3; unclear D gene. Germline loops: CDR1 NNHDY, CDR2 SYVADS. V was cut by 0 bases and J by 0 bases, with 10 bases left in between. The CDR3 is 15 residues long. CDR3 sequence: CASSDDSLSSYEQYF. The DNA read from the CDR3 is TGTGCCAGCAGTGATGACAGCCTGAGCTCCTAT.

This clone was seen only a few times. Gene names are the mouse ones. The read ends 4 residues early relative to the CDR3; the germline J gene fills the gap. The chain recombines TRBV16 with TRBJ2-2; D perhaps matches TRBD1 (5 bases). Between the trimmed V and J ends, which lost 2 bases and 0 bases, there was a span of 10 bases. The CDR3 runs to 16 residues. The germline V gene has CDR1 SGHSA and CDR2 FRNQAP. CDR3 DNA, as far as it was read: TGTGCAAGCAGCTTAAGGACACCTTCAAACACCGGG. Protein sequence: CASSLRTPSNTG. The complete CDR3 reads CASSLRTPSNTGQLYF. The complete variable domain, with remaining parts taken from reference TRBV16 and TRBJ2-2, reads NAGVIQTPRHKVTGKGQEATLWCEPISGHSAVFWYRQTIVQGLEFLTYFRNQAPIDDSGMPKERFSAQMPNQSHSTLKIQSTQPQDSAVYLCASSLRTPSNTGQLYFGEGSKLTVL.

This clone was seen more than once but under ten times. Here the gene names and germline are mouse. Coverage ceases 4 residues before the CDR3 finishes, and the germline J gene fills in the end. The chain uses TRBV16 and TRBJ1-1, with 7 bases aligning to TRBD1. The CDR3 has 14 residues. CDR1 and CDR2 from the germline V gene are SGHSA and FRNQAP. V dropped 5 bases and J dropped 0; count of bases not matched to a gene: 3. The sequenced part of the CDR3 DNA is TGTGCAAGCAGCCCGACAGGGTCAAACACA. Its translation is CASSPTGSNT. The whole CDR3 reads CASSPTGSNTEVFF.

Of note for this clone: The gene names given are mouse names. The read halts 4 residues ahead of the CDR3 end, with the missing end drawn from the germline J gene. Other DNA sequences in this sample translate to the same CDR3. V usage is TRBV14 and J usage is TRBJ2-5, with TRBD2 matching over 7 bases. The V gene end was trimmed by 1 base and the J gene end by 1 base; junction bases not matched to a gene: 0. This CDR3 contains 14 residues. Germline lookup yields CDR1 SGHDT and CDR2 FRDEAV. The DNA read from the CDR3 is TGTGCCAGCAGTTTCGGGGGGGACCAAGAC. Translated, it gives CASSFGGDQD. The entire CDR3 protein reads CASSFGGDQDTQYF. The whole variable domain, filled in from reference TRBV14 and TRBJ2-5, reads EAGVTQSPRYAVLQEGQAVSFWCDPISGHDTLYWYQQPRDQGPQLLVYFRDEAVIDNSQLPSDRFSAVRPKGTNSTLKIQSAKQGDTATYLCASSFGGDQDTQYFGPGTRLLVL.